A single sample gave rise to the 4 T cell receptor beta chains below, sequenced in a study of blood T cell repertoires in COVID-19. Measured with immunoSEQ multiplex PCR; TCRdb has only the in-frame clones, and not every one. The data show more than 150,000 clones, with nearly 80% seen just once and approximately 15% held by the top ten. The sequencing sample was made of PBMCs or T cells enriched from blood (not recorded which). The receptors come from a man in his sixties who had been exposed to COVID-19.

The J gene is TRBJ2-6, the V gene TRBV29-1; a possible D gene is TRBD1 (5 bases). CDR1 and CDR2 (germline): SQVTM, ANQGSEA. The CDR3 covers 13 residues. The V gene lost 7 bases and the J gene lost 4 bases, with 11 bases spanning the gap. The chain's CDR3 is CSAADTGANVLTF. CDR3 sequence (DNA): TGCAGCGCCGCGGACACGGGGGCCAACGTCCTGACTTTC. Full variable domain (outside the CDR3, taken from reference TRBV29-1 and TRBJ2-6): SAVISQKPSRDICQRGTSLTIQCQVDSQVTMMFWYRQQPGQSLTLIATANQGSEATYESGFVIDKFPISRPNLTFSTLTVSNMSPEDSSIYLCSAADTGANVLTFGAGSRLTVL.

V gene TRBV19 combines with J gene TRBJ2-7, with D tentatively TRBD1 (7 bases). The CDR3 covers 15 residues. V gave up 4 bases and J gave up 6 bases, with 19 bases separating them. CDR1 LNHDA and CDR2 SQIVND come from the germline V gene (reference sequence). The CDR3 is CASSKYGGGVGEQYF. CDR3 DNA: TGTGCCAGTAGTAAATATGGAGGGGGCGTGGGCGAGCAGTACTTC.

This chain links TRBV7-7 with TRBJ1-2; 9 nucleotides agree with TRBD1. J lost 7 bases, V lost 5 bases, and 14 bases had no gene match. The CDR3 has 16 residues. CDR1 SSHAT and CDR2 FNYEAQ come from the germline V gene (reference sequence). CDR3 residues: CASSPIKAGQGSGYTF. In DNA, the CDR3 is TGTGCCAGCAGCCCCATTAAAGCGGGACAGGGCTCTGGCTACACCTTC.

This chain's CDR3 is CASSPLAGGRGEQFF. In DNA form, the CDR3 reads TGTGCCAGCTCCCCGCTAGCGGGAGGTCGAGGTGAGCAGTTCTTC. V gene TRBV18 combines with J gene TRBJ2-1; TRBD2 agrees at 11 bases. Germline CDR1 reads KGHSH; CDR2 reads LQKENI. The V gene end was trimmed by 6 bases and the J gene end by 9 bases; junction bases not matched to a gene: 10. CDR3 length: 15 residues.